This T cell receptor beta chain was recovered during a study of T cells in localized non-small cell lung cancer. Regarding the study as a whole: The study found T cell clonality highest in uninvolved adjacent lung, above tumor.

V was shortened by 5 bases and J by 9 bases, with 12 bases between the two germline ends. The CDR3 is 13 amino acids. The germline gives CDR1 SGHNT, CDR2 YYREEE (reference sequence). Libraries were prepared by immunoSEQ multiplex PCR; TCRdb keeps only in-frame clonotypes and omits some of them. The sample comprises some 55,000 clones, about 80% of which are singletons, and about 20% rests with the top ten. As regards this clone: Antigen unknown.

The TCR originated in a female donor older than 55 with stage II squamous cell lung carcinoma. This chain joins TRBV5-4 and TRBJ1-6, with D possibly TRBD1 on 6 matching bases. The sequences come from peripheral blood, collected before any cancer treatment. In nucleotides, the CDR3 is TGTGCCAGCAGTTCTGAGGGGGTTTCACCCCTCCACTTT. It yields the protein CASSSEGVSPLHF.